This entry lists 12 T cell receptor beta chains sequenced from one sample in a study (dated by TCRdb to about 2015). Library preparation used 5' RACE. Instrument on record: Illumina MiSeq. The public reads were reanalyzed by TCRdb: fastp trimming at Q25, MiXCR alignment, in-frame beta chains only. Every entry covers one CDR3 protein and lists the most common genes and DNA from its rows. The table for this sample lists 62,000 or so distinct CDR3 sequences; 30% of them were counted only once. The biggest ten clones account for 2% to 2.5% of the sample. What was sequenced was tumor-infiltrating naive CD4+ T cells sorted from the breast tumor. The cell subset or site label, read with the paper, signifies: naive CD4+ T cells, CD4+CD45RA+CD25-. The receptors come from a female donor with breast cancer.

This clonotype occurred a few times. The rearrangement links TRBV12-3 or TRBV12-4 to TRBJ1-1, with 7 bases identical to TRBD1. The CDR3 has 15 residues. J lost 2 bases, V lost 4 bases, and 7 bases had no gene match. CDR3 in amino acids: CASSSWDSLNTEAFF. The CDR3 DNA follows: TGTGCCAGCAGTTCCTGGGACAGCCTTAACACTGAAGCTTTCTTT.

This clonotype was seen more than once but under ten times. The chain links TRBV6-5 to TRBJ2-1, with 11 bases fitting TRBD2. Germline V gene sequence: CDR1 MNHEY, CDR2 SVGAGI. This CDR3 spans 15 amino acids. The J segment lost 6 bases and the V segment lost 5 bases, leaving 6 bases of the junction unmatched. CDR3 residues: CASSTRTSGRNEQFF. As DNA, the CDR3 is TGTGCCAGCAGTACTAGGACTAGCGGGCGCAATGAGCAGTTCTTC.

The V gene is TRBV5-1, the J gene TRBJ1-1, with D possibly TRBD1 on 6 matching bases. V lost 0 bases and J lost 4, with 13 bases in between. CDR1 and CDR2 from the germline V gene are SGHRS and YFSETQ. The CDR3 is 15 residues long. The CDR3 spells CASSLGTQGTTEAFF. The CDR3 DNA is TGCGCCAGCAGCTTGGGAACGCAGGGGACCACTGAAGCTTTCTTT.

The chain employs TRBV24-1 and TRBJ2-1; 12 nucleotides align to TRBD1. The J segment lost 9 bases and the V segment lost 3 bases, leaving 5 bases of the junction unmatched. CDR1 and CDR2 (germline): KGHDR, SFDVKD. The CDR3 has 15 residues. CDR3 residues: CATSDPGQGATEQFF. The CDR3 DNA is TGTGCCACCAGTGATCCGGGACAGGGGGCGACTGAGCAGTTCTTC.

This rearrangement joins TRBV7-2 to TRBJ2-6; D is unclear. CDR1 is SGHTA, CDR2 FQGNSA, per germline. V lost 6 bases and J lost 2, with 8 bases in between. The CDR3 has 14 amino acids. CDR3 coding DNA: TGTGCCAGCAGGCCAAGCCCTGGGGCCAACGTCCTGACTTTC. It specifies CASRPSPGANVLTF.

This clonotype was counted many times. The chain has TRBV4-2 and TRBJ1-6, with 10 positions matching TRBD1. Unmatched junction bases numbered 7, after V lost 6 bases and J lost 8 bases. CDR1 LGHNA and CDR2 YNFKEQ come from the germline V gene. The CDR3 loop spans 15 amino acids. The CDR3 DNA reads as TGTGCCAGCAGACCCCGGGACAGGGGAGATTCACCCCTCCACTTT. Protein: CASRPRDRGDSPLHF.

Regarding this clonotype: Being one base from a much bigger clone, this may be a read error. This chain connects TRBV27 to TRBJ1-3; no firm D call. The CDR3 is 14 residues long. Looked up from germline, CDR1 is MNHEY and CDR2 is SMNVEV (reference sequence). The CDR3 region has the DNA TGTGCCAGCGGTTTACGGCAGTCTGGAAACACCATATATTTT. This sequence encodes CASGLRQSGNTIYF.

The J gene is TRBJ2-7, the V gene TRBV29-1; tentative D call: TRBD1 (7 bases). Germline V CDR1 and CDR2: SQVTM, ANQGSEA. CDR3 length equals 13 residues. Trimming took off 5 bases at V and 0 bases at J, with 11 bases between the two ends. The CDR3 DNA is TGCAGCGTTTCAGGGGGGAGCTCCTACGAGCAGTACTTC. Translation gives CSVSGGSSYEQYF.

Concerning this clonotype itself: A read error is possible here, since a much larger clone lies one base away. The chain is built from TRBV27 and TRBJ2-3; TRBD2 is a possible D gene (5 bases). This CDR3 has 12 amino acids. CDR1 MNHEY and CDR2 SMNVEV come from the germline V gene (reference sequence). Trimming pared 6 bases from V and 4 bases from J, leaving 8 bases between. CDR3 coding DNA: TGTGCCAGCAGCTTTAGCGCAGATACGCAGTATTTT. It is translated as CASSFSADTQYF.

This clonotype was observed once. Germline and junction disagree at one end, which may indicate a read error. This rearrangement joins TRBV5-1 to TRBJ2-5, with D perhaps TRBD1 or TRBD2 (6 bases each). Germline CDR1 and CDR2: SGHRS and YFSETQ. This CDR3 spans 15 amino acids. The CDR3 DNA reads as TGCGCCGGCAGCTTGATAACGGGGGCCGAAGAGACCCAGTACTTC. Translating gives CAGSLITGAEETQYF.

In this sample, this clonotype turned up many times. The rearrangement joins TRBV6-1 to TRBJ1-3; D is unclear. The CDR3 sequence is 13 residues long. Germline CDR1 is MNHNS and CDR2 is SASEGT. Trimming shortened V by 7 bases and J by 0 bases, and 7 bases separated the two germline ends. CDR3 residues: CASKVSSGNTIYF. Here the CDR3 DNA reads TGTGCCAGCAAAGTCAGCTCTGGAAACACCATATATTTT.

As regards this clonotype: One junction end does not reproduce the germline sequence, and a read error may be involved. The CDR3: CSAMDDQNQKTQYF. The CDR3 DNA follows: TGCAGTGCCATGGATGACCAGAACCAAAAGACCCAGTACTTC. V is TRBV20-1 and J is TRBJ2-5; D is unresolved. Germline CDR1 is DFQATT and CDR2 is SNEGSKA (reference sequence). The CDR3 consists of 14 residues.